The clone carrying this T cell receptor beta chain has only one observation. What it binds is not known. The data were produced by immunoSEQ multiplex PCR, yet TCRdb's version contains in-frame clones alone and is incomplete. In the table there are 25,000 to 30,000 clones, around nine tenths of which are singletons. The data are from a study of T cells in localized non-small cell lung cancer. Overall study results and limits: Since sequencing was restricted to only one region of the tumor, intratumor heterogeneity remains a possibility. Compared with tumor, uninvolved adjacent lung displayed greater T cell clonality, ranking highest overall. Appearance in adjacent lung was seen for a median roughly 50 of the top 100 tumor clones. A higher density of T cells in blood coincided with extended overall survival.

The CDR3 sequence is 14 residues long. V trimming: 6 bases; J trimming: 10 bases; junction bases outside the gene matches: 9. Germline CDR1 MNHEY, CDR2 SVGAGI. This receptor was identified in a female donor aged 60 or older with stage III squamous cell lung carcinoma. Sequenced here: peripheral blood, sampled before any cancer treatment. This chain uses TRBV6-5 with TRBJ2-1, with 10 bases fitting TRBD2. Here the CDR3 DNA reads TGTGCCAGCAGGCCAAGCGGGGGGGCTTGGGAGCAGTTCTTC. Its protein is CASRPSGGAWEQFF.